This T cell receptor beta chain was recovered during a study of identical twins. Study results and limitations: Fewer insertions characterized abundant cord blood beta clonotypes, whereas memory repertoires showed none. Conclusions leaned on cross-sectional statistical analysis and did not track the same donors over time. Model-predicted out-of-frame TCR alpha sharing fell below observed values in monozygotic twins.

Trimming shortened V by 1 base and J by 4 bases, and 13 bases separated the two germline ends. The length of the CDR3 is 16 residues. In germline, CDR1 is LGHNA, CDR2 YNFKEQ. As to this clonotype: What it binds is not known.

MiXCR, applied by TCRdb to the 5' RACE reads, yields one record per CDR3 protein. The sample has around 1.7 million distinct CDR3 sequences, around a third seen once. Healthy Caucasian donors formed the entire cohort. The TCR originated in a newborn girl in good health. The chain couples TRBV4-2 to TRBJ2-2; possible D gene TRBD1, 5 bases. Input material: cord blood. CDR3 amino acids: CASSQGDGALTGELFF. Written as DNA, the CDR3 is TGTGCCAGCAGCCAAGGTGATGGGGCTCTCACCGGGGAGCTGTTTTTT.